The 10 T cell receptor beta chains presented below share a single source sample, sequenced in a study of T-cell memory formation after mild COVID-19 (dated by TCRdb to the early 2020s). Libraries came from 5' RACE. The sample was run on an Illumina NovaSeq 6000. TCRdb passed the public sequencing reads through fastp at Q25 and MiXCR, retaining productive beta sequences. When rows share a CDR3 protein, they turn into one entry using the most common DNA and genes. This sample holds fewer than 600,000 distinct CDR3 sequences; approximately 21% were observed only once. The ten largest clones represent 7% to 9% of the sample. Sequencing input: PBMCs or a T cell subset sorted from them (not recorded which). Every receptor here comes from an adult woman who had mild COVID-19 (a few samples of this study predate the infection). The sample titles of this study are shuffled in the database, so cell type and time point are left out; the donor was told from shared clones.

The table lists this clonotype with many counts. V and J are TRBV20-1 and TRBJ2-1; 10 nucleotides match TRBD2. The V gene's germline CDR1 is DFQATT and CDR2 SNEGSKA (reference sequence). The CDR3 sequence is 16 residues long. J was trimmed by 4 bases and V by 0 bases; bases with no gene match: 6. CDR3 coding DNA: TGCAGTGCTAGAGATCTGGCTAGCGGGGGTTACAATGAGCAGTTCTTC. Translating gives CSARDLASGGYNEQFF.

The table lists this clonotype with a few counts. The rearrangement uses TRBV2 and TRBJ2-1, with TRBD2 matching 8 bases. The CDR3 consists of 13 residues. Germline V gene sequence: CDR1 SNHLY, CDR2 FYNNEI. After removal of 7 bases from V and 9 bases from J, the junction contained 8 bases not matched to a gene. CDR3 residues: CASNPGGHSEQFF. CDR3 DNA: TGTGCCAGCAACCCGGGGGGGCATAGTGAGCAGTTCTTC.

J is TRBJ2-5 and V is TRBV20-1; D is undetermined. Germline values: CDR1 DFQATT, CDR2 SNEGSKA (reference sequence). V was trimmed by 0 bases and J by 4 bases, leaving 3 bases between them. The CDR3 covers 11 residues. The CDR3 DNA follows: TGCAGTGCTAGAGAAACAGAGACCCAGTACTTC. This gives the protein CSARETETQYF.

The J gene is TRBJ2-5, the V gene TRBV4-3; 11 nucleotides align to TRBD2. The CDR3 is 21 amino acids. Per the germline V gene, CDR1 is LGHNA and CDR2 is YSLEER. Trimming at V came to 4 bases and at J to 5 bases, leaving 24 bases not matched to a gene. CDR3 region: CASSLAIAGGPVDLQTETQYF. DNA of the CDR3: TGCGCCAGCAGCCTGGCGATAGCGGGAGGGCCGGTCGATCTTCAAACTGAGACCCAGTACTTC.

The chain couples TRBV20-1 to TRBJ2-3, with 12 positions matching TRBD2. V was pared by 0 bases and J by 1 base, with 2 bases of the junction left unmatched. The CDR3 is 16 residues long. Germline V gene sequence: CDR1 DFQATT, CDR2 SNEGSKA (reference sequence). CDR3 in DNA: TGCAGTGCTAGAGATGGACTAGCGGGACGCACAGATACGCAGTATTTT. It yields the protein CSARDGLAGRTDTQYF.

This clonotype was observed a few times. The chain combines TRBV9 with TRBJ1-1, with 9 bases that match TRBD1. J lost 4 bases, V lost 3 bases, and 4 bases had no gene match. The germline gives CDR1 SGDLS, CDR2 YYNGEE. The CDR3 sequence is 14 residues long. The CDR3 is CASSARDRVTEAFF. The CDR3 DNA is TGTGCCAGCAGCGCCCGGGACAGGGTCACTGAAGCTTTCTTT. Filled out from reference TRBV9 and TRBJ1-1, the complete variable domain reads DSGVTQTPKHLITATGQRVTLRCSPRSGDLSVYWYQQSLDQGLQFLIQYYNGEERAKGNILERFSAQQFPDLHSELNLSSLELGDSALYFCASSARDRVTEAFFGQGTRLTVV.

The V call is TRBV4-2, the J call TRBJ2-2; D might be TRBD1 (6 bases). This CDR3 has 16 amino acids. Per the germline V gene, CDR1 is LGHNA and CDR2 is YNFKEQ. V lost 3 bases, J lost 7 bases, and 18 bases lay in between. CDR3 amino acids: CASSHRDTLGGGELFF. As DNA, the CDR3 is TGTGCCAGCAGCCACCGGGACACCCTTGGGGGCGGGGAGCTGTTTTTT.

This chain joins TRBV10-3 and TRBJ1-1, with 9 positions matching TRBD1. The CDR3 length is 14 residues. Germline loops: CDR1 ENHRY, CDR2 SYGVKD. J was trimmed by 1 base and V by 6 bases; bases with no gene match: 3. In DNA, the CDR3 is TGTGCCATCAGCCTGGGACAGGGGAACACTGAAGCTTTCTTT. As protein: CAISLGQGNTEAFF.

The chain recombines TRBV6-1 with TRBJ2-7; either TRBD1 or TRBD2 may supply D (5 bases each). The CDR3 length is 12 residues. CDR1 is MNHNS, CDR2 SASEGT, per germline. Trimming removed 5 bases at V and 11 bases at J, with 16 bases between. The CDR3 DNA reads as TGTGCCAGCAGTCAAGGGACGGAGAGCAAGTACTTC. The encoded protein is CASSQGTESKYF.

The rearrangement joins TRBV3-1 to TRBJ2-1; D is uncertain. Germline loops: CDR1 LGHDT, CDR2 YNNKEL (reference sequence). V dropped 3 bases and J dropped 9 bases, with 6 bases sitting between them. There are 11 residues in the CDR3. This CDR3 is CASSQASEQFF. CDR3 bases: TGTGCCAGCAGCCAGGCGTCTGAGCAGTTCTTC.